This T cell receptor beta chain is from a study of control samples from healthy donors and cancer patients. Assay: immunoSEQ multiplex PCR; the TCRdb copy retains only in-frame clones and omits some. The repertoire consists of tens of thousands of clones, with 83% occurring once and the leading ten covering less than 20%. Trimming took 5 bases from V and 5 from J, leaving 12 bases between them. Germline CDR1 and CDR2: LNHDA and SQIVND (reference sequence). The CDR3 is 13 amino acids. Material for sequencing was blood. This receptor was taken from a man aged 60 to 75 in good health. The V and J genes are TRBV19 and TRBJ1-2; D call uncertain. CDR3 in amino acids: CASSQGPGYGYTF. CDR3 bases: TGTGCCAGTAGTCAAGGGCCGGGGTATGGCTACACCTTC.